This T cell receptor beta chain originates from a study of shared clonotypes between healthy human individuals. Study-wide context: CD4 naive and CD4 memory each took three plates per donor, while CD8 naive took two and CD8 memory one. Overall study results and limits: Sharing of clonotypes among donors was expected to vary with sequencing depth.

The method was immunoSEQ multiplex PCR; TCRdb's version includes in-frame clones alone and lacks a portion of them. The sample records roughly 680,000 clones, roughly 72% being singletons. All donors were healthy HIV-negative adults lacking recent acute infections or vaccinations. Germline lookup yields CDR1 SNHLY and CDR2 FYNNEI. The V gene lost 7 bases and the J gene lost 1 base, with 12 bases spanning the gap. This CDR3 is built from 14 residues. A remark on this clone: Its antigen is still unknown.

The sample comprised memory CD4+ T cells sorted from blood. This sample's subset: CD45RA-negative fraction. This TCR came from a woman aged 25 to 39 in good health. The rearrangement uses TRBV2 and TRBJ2-3; D might be TRBD1 or TRBD2, each matching 5 bases. The CDR3 nucleotides are TGTGCCAGCAATACCGGGACCCGCACAGATACGCAGTATTTT. Translated: CASNTGTRTDTQYF. Supplemented by reference TRBV2 and TRBJ2-3, the full variable domain reads EPEVTQTPSHQVTQMGQEVILRCVPISNHLYFYWYRQILGQKVEFLVSFYNNEISEKSEIFDDQFSVERPDGSNFTLKIRSTKLEDSAMYFCASNTGTRTDTQYFGPGTRLTVL.